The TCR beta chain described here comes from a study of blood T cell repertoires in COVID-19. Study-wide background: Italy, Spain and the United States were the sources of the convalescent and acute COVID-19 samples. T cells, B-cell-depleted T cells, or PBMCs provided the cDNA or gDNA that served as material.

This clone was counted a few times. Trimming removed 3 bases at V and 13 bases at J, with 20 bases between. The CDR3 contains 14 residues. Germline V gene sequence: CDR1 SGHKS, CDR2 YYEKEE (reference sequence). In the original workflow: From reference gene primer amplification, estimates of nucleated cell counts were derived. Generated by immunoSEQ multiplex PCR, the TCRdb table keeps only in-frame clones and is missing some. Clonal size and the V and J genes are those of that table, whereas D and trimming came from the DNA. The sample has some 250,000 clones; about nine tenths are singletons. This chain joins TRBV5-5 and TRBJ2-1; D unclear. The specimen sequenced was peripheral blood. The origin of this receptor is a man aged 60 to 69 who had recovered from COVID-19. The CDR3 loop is CASSSYMPPGLQFF. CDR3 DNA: TGTGCCAGCAGCTCCTATATGCCCCCGGGTTTACAGTTCTTC.